This is a list of T cell receptor beta chains from one sample in a study of T cells after posttransplantation cyclophosphamide. Assay: immunoSEQ multiplex PCR; the TCRdb copy retains only in-frame clones and omits some. In total the sample includes 36,000 or so clones, none of them seen once. Sequenced material: PBMCs. The receptors originated from a girl aged 10-17 years in good health, CMV-negative, and a related stem cell transplant donor. Each CDR3 is given with its conserved first and last residue. D genes are given only for firm matches.

V	J	D	CDR3
TRBV5-6	TRBJ2-7	NA	CASSLAGEQYF
TRBV29-1	TRBJ2-1	TRBD1	CSGSHPGQGANEQFF
TRBV6-1	TRBJ1-1	TRBD1	CASSKDRGTEAFF
TRBV29-1	TRBJ1-1	NA	CSVPGYAEAFF
TRBV10-2	NA	NA	CASNGGNEQYF
TRBV5-5	TRBJ1-2	NA	CASSLLGVGGADYGYTF
TRBV4-1	TRBJ2-1	TRBD2	CASSQEDTGGPGNEQFF
TRBV27	TRBJ2-3	NA	CASSLRGTDTQYF
TRBV4-2	TRBJ2-1	TRBD2	CASSQESGRAFNEQFF
TRBV29-1	TRBJ1-1	TRBD1	CSGTGTGGGKAFF
TRBV4-1	TRBJ2-7	NA	CASSQEGEGFGLSYEQYF
TRBV18	TRBJ2-2	TRBD2	CASSPPRIAGDTGELFF
TRBV27	TRBJ1-6	NA	CASSLSIPPGRGSPLHF
TRBV4-1	TRBJ1-6	TRBD1	CASSPETGNNSPLHF
TRBV28	TRBJ2-7	TRBD1	CASSFGQGLTYEQYF
TRBV2	TRBJ2-3	NA	CASKRQVTDTQYF
TRBV5-6	TRBJ2-1	NA	CASSPNRDEQFF
TRBV5-6	TRBJ1-5	TRBD1	CASSFGQDSNQPQHF
TRBV19	TRBJ1-2	NA	CASSIAGAGYTF
TRBV10-2	TRBJ2-7	NA	CASSGREQYF
TRBV29-1	TRBJ2-7	NA	CSVVTARYEQYF
TRBV6-1	TRBJ1-5	NA	CASSEVRTLKIQPQHF
TRBV28	TRBJ1-6	NA	CASRPQGGVSPLHF
TRBV7-6	TRBJ2-2	NA	CASSQNYRGGVGGELFF
TRBV28	TRBJ2-1	TRBD1	CASSLQGVGEQFF
TRBV5-1	TRBJ1-4	TRBD1	CASSLQGAREKLFF
TRBV25-1	TRBJ1-5	TRBD1	CASRGTGINQPQHF
TRBV5-4	TRBJ2-5	TRBD2	CASRKAGGGETQYF
TRBV19	TRBJ1-2	NA	CASSISRGSINYYGYTF
TRBV7-9	TRBJ2-3	TRBD2	CASSSRGEDTQYF
TRBV7-2	TRBJ1-4	NA	CASSLGPRGFNEKLFF
TRBV7-6	TRBJ2-2	TRBD2	CASSSTSGNTGELFF
TRBV5-1	TRBJ1-5	NA	CASMAGEGQPQHF
TRBV9	TRBJ1-1	TRBD1	CASSPRQGPMAFF
TRBV12-5	TRBJ2-5	TRBD2	CASGAGGYETQYF
TRBV6-5	TRBJ2-7	TRBD1	CASSSGTGFYEQYF
TRBV10-2	TRBJ2-3	TRBD2	CASRLAGEMQYF
TRBV11-2	TRBJ1-1	TRBD1	CASSSSGGTEAFF
TRBV10-3	TRBJ1-2	NA	CAITQGTYGYTF
TRBV18	TRBJ2-7	TRBD1	CASSEGQGLEQYF
TRBV6-6	TRBJ1-1	NA	CASSYRDEAFF
TRBV7-8	TRBJ1-5	TRBD1	CASSLGPAPDRGYTSNQPQHF
TRBV6-1	TRBJ2-5	TRBD2	CASSETAGGGETQYF
TRBV7-2	TRBJ2-1	TRBD2	CASTEVSGSVDEQFF
TRBV10-1	TRBJ2-3	TRBD2	CASHSGYTDTQYF
TRBV9	TRBJ1-6	NA	CASSVVGGAPLHF
TRBV25-1	TRBJ1-1	TRBD1	CASSDMEQGISYTEAFF
TRBV28	TRBJ1-5	NA	CASSSDRLHNQPQHF
TRBV28	TRBJ1-2	NA	CASNLLDRPYGYTF
TRBV7-8	TRBJ1-1	NA	CASSETYMNTEAFF
TRBV5-1	TRBJ2-1	TRBD2	CASSGGTTNEQFF
TRBV7-9	TRBJ2-7	TRBD1	CASSSRQGKFHEQYF
TRBV6-1	TRBJ1-2	TRBD1	CASSQDRGWGYTF
TRBV6-1	TRBJ1-1	NA	CASSEPRGWSTEAFF
TRBV27	TRBJ1-2	NA	CASSLQANYGYTF
TRBV5-1	TRBJ1-2	TRBD1	CASSPGQGDYGYTF
TRBV21-1	TRBJ2-5	NA	CASSRLASEETQYF
TRBV15	TRBJ2-7	NA	CATSRERAAYEQYF
TRBV6-6	TRBJ2-1	TRBD2	CASSPVTSGYNEQFF
TRBV29-1	TRBJ2-5	TRBD2	CSVTGLAGGREETQYF